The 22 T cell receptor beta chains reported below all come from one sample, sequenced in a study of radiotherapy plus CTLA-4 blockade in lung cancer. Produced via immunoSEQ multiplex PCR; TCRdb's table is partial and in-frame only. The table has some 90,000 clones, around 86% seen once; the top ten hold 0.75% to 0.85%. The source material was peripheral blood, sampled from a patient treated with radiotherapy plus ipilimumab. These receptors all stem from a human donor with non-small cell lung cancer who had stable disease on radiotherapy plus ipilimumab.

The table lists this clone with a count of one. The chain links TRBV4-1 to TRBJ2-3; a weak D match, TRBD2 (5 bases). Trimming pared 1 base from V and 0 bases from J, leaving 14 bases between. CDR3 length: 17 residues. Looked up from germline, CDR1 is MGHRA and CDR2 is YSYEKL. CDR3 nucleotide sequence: TGCGCCAGCAGCCAAGGTATAAGCGGAACTAGCACAGATACGCAGTATTTT. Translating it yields CASSQGISGTSTDTQYF.

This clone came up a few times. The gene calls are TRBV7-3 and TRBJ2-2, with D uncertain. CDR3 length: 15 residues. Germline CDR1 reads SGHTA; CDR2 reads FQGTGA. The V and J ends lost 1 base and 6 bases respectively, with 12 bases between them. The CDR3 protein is CASSLNPAGPGELFF. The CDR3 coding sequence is TGTGCCAGCAGCTTAAATCCAGCCGGCCCCGGGGAGCTGTTTTTT.

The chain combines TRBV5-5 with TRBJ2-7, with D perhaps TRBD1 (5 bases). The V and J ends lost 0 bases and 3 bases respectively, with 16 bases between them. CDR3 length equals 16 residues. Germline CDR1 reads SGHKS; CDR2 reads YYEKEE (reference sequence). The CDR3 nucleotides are TGTGCCAGCAGCTTGGGGGGCGGCAGCCTTGGCTACGAGCAGTACTTC. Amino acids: CASSLGGGSLGYEQYF.

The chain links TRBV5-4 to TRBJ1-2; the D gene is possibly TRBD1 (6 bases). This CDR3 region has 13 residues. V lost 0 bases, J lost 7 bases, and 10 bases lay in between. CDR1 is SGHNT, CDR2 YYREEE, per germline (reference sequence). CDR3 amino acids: CASSLGQGFGYTF. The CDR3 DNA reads TGTGCCAGCAGCTTGGGCCAGGGGTTTGGCTACACCTTC.

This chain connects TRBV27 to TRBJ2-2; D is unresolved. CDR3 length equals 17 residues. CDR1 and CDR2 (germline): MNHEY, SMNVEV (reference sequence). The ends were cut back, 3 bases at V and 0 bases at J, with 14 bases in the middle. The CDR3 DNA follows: TGTGCCAGCAGTTTGAACGGAGTCGGAGCGAACACCGGGGAGCTGTTTTTT. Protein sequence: CASSLNGVGANTGELFF.

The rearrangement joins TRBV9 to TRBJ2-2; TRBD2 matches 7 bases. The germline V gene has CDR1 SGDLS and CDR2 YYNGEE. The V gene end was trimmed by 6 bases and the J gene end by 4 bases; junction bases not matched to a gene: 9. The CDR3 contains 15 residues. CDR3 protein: CASIRREDGTGELFF. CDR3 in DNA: TGTGCCAGCATTCGTCGGGAGGACGGCACCGGGGAGCTGTTTTTT.

The chain's CDR3 is CASSEPGRGEFGEQFF. CDR3 nucleotides: TGCGCCAGCAGTGAGCCGGGGCGGGGGGAGTTTGGCGAGCAGTTCTTC. The V and J genes are TRBV10-1 and TRBJ2-1, with 8 nucleotides matching TRBD2. The CDR3 loop spans 16 amino acids. Germline CDR1 WNHNN, CDR2 SYGVQD (reference sequence). V dropped 2 bases and J dropped 10; count of bases not matched to a gene: 13.

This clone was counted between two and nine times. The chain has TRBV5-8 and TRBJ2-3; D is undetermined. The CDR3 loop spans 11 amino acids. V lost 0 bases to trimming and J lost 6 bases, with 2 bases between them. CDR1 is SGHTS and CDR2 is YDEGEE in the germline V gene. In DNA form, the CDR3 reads TGTGCCAGCAGCTTGGTCGATACGCAGTATTTT. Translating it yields CASSLVDTQYF. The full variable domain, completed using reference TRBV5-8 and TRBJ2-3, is EAGVTQSPTHLIKTRGQQATLRCSPISGHTSVYWYQQALGLGLQFLLWYDEGEERNRGNFPPRFSGRQFPNYSSELNVNALELEDSALYLCASSLVDTQYFGPGTRLTVL.

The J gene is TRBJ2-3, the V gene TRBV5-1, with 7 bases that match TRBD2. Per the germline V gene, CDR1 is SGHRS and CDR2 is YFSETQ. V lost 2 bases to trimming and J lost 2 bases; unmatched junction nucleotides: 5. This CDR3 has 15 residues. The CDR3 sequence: CASSFGGGFTDTQYF. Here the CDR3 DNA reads TGCGCCAGCAGCTTTGGGGGAGGGTTCACAGATACGCAGTATTTT.

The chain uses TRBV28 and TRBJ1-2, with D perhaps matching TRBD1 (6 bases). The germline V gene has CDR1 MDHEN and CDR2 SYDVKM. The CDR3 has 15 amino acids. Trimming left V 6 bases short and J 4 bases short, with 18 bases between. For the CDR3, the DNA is TGTGCCAGCAGCTTCCGGGAGACAGGACTCTATGGCTACACCTTC. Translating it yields CASSFRETGLYGYTF.

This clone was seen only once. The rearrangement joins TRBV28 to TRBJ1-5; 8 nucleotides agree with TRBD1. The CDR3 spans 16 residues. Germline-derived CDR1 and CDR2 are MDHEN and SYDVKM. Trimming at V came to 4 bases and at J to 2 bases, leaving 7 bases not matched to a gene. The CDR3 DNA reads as TGTGCCAGCAGTTCCTGGACAGGGATGGGCAATCAGCCCCAGCATTTT. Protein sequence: CASSSWTGMGNQPQHF. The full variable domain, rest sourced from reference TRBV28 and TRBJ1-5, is DVKVTQSSRYLVKRTGEKVFLECVQDMDHENMFWYRQDPGLGLRLIYFSYDVKMKEKGDIPEGYSVSREKKERFSLILESASTNQTSMYLCASSSWTGMGNQPQHFGDGTRLSIL.

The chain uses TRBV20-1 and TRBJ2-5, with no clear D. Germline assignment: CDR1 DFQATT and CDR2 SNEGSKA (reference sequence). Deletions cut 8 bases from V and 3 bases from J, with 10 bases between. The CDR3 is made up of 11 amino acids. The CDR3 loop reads CSSTAKETQYF. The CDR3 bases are TGCAGTTCCACTGCGAAAGAGACCCAGTACTTC.

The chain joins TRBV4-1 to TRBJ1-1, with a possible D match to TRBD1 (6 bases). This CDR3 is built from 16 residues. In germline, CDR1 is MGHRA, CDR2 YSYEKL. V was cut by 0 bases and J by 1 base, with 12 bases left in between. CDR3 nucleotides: TGCGCCAGCAGCCAAGAGGGGGCACCTCGGAACACTGAAGCTTTCTTT. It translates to CASSQEGAPRNTEAFF.

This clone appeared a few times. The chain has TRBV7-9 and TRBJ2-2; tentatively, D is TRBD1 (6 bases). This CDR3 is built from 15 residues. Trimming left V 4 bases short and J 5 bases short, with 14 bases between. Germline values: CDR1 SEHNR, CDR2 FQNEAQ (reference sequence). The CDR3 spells CASSSIHRVTGELFF. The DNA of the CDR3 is TGTGCCAGCAGCTCAATCCACAGGGTTACCGGGGAGCTGTTTTTT.

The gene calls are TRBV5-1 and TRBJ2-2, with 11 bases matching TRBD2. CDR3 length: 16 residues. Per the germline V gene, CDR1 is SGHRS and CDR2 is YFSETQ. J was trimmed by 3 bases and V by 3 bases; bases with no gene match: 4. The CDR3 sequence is CASSSGLAVDTGELFF. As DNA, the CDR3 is TGCGCCAGCAGCTCGGGACTAGCGGTCGACACCGGGGAGCTGTTTTTT.

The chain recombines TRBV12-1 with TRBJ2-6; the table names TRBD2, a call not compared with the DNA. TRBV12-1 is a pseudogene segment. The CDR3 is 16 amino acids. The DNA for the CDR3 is TGTGCCCGTCGACTAGCGGGAAACGCTGGGGCCAACGTCCTGACTTTC. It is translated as CARRLAGNAGANVLTF.

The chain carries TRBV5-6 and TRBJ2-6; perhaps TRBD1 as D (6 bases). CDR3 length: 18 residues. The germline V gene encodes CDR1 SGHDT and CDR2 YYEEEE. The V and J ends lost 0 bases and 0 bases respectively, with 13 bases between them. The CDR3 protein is CASSLAQGSFSGANVLTF. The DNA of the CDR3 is TGTGCCAGCAGCTTGGCACAGGGATCCTTCTCTGGGGCCAACGTCCTGACTTTC.

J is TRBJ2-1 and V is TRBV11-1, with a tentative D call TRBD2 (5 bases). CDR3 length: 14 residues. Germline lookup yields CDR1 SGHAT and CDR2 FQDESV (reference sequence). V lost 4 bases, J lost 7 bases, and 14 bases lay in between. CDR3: CASSSERSGNEQFF. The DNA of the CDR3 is TGTGCCAGCAGCTCTGAGCGGTCGGGGAATGAGCAGTTCTTC.

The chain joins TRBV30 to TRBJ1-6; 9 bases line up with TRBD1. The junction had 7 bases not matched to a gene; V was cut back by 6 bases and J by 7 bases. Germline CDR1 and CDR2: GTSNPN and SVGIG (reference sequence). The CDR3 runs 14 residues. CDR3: CACPMGQGNSPLHF. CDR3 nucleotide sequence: TGTGCCTGCCCAATGGGACAGGGAAATTCACCCCTCCACTTT.

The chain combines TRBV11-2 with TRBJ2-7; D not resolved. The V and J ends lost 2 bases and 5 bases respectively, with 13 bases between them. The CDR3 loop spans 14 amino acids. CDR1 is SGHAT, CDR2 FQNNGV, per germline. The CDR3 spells CASSLHPVNNEQYF. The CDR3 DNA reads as TGTGCCAGCAGCTTACATCCAGTAAACAACGAGCAGTACTTC.

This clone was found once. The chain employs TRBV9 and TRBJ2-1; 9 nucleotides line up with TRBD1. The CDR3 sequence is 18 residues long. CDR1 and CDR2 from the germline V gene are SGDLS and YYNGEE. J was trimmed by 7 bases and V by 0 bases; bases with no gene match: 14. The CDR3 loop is CASSVEVWDRVGGNEQFF. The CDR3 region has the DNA TGTGCCAGCAGCGTAGAGGTTTGGGACAGGGTCGGTGGGAATGAGCAGTTCTTC.

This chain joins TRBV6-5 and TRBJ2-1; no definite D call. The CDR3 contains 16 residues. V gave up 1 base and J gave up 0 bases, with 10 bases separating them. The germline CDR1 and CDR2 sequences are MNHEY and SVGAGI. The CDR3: CASSYLVGSSYNEQFF. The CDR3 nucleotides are TGTGCCAGCAGTTACTTAGTGGGCAGCTCCTACAATGAGCAGTTCTTC.